A selection of T cell receptor beta chains follows, all from one sample in a study of blood T cell repertoires in COVID-19. Measured with immunoSEQ multiplex PCR; TCRdb has only the in-frame clones, and not every one. This table holds 200,000 or so clones, around four fifths found once. Sequenced sample: peripheral blood. All receptors derive from a woman aged 55-70 years who had recovered from COVID-19. The CDR3 runs from the conserved cysteine through the conserved F or W. A D gene is named only where the DNA matches it firmly. The size of a clone is reported for some rows only, either as once, few or many, or as a class for expanded clones.

size	V	J	D	CDR3	DNA
.	TRBV6-5	TRBJ1-1	TRBD1	CASTRDSEAFF	TGTGCCAGCACCCGGGACAGTGAAGCTTTCTTT
.	TRBV2	TRBJ2-2	TRBD2	CASRNLAGGPTGELFF	TGTGCCAGCAGGAATCTAGCGGGGGGGCCTACCGGGGAGCTGTTTTTT
.	TRBV27	TRBJ2-6	.	CASSLRGSSSGANVLTF	TGTGCCAGCAGTCTCAGGGGTTCAAGCTCTGGGGCCAACGTCCTGACTTTC
once	TRBV6-5	TRBJ1-2	.	CASKLARTTYGYTF	TGTGCCAGCAAATTGGCCCGGACTACTTATGGCTACACCTTC
once	TRBV7-2	TRBJ1-2	.	CASSRTGREGNGYTF	TGTGCCAGCAGCCGGACGGGGAGGGAAGGGAATGGCTACACCTTC
.	TRBV18	TRBJ2-3	TRBD1	CASSNRGLDTQYF	TGTGCCAGCTCGAACAGGGGGTTAGATACGCAGTATTTT
once	TRBV9	TRBJ2-3	.	CASSVGLGATDTQYF	TGTGCCAGCAGCGTAGGATTGGGGGCGACAGATACGCAGTATTTT
.	TRBV4-3	TRBJ1-2	.	CASSQETFEDGDYGYTF	TGCGCCAGCAGCCAGGAAACCTTCGAGGACGGGGACTATGGCTACACCTTC
few	TRBV7-2	TRBJ2-2	.	CASSPRLGLTGELFF	TGTGCCAGCAGCCCCCGACTAGGTCTCACCGGGGAGCTGTTTTTT
.	TRBV4-2	TRBJ2-5	TRBD2	CASSGSGGALETQYF	TGTGCCAGCAGCGGGAGCGGGGGGGCCCTAGAGACCCAGTACTTC
.	TRBV19	TRBJ1-3	.	CASSRAGTGNTIYF	TGTGCCAGTAGTCGGGCAGGGACAGGAAACACCATATATTTT
few	TRBV15	TRBJ1-1	.	CATSTRKTGVEAFF	TGTGCCACCAGCACACGAAAGACAGGAGTTGAAGCTTTCTTT
.	TRBV7-9	TRBJ1-2	.	CASSLEGGNYGYTF	TGTGCCAGCAGCTTAGAAGGGGGAAACTATGGCTACACCTTC
many	TRBV4-2	TRBJ1-2	TRBD1	CASSQDPGQAGWGYTF	TGTGCCAGCAGCCAAGATCCGGGACAGGCTGGATGGGGCTACACCTTC
.	TRBV3-1/TRBV3-2	TRBJ1-2	TRBD1	CASSYGTGGHGYTF	TGTGCCAGCAGCTACGGGACAGGGGGCCATGGCTACACCTTC
.	TRBV19	TRBJ2-6	TRBD1	CASSVTGGSGANVLTF	TGTGCCAGTAGTGTCACAGGGGGCTCTGGGGCCAACGTCCTGACTTTC
.	TRBV6-6	TRBJ2-1	TRBD2	CASSYLTSGAYNEQFF	TGTGCCAGCAGTTACCTGACTAGCGGAGCCTACAATGAGCAGTTCTTC
.	TRBV29-1	TRBJ1-1	TRBD1	CSVRDRGNRAFF	TGCAGCGTCCGAGACAGGGGGAATCGAGCTTTCTTT
.	TRBV7-2	TRBJ2-7	TRBD1	CASSLFLGTDYEQYF	TGTGCCAGCAGCTTATTTTTAGGGACAGACTACGAGCAGTACTTC
.	TRBV5-1	TRBJ2-5	TRBD1	CASSFLSTTGGETQYF	TGCGCCAGCAGCTTTCTTTCAACGACAGGGGGCGAGACCCAGTACTTC
once	TRBV15	TRBJ2-1	TRBD2	CATSRGLAVNEQFF	TGTGCCACCAGCAGAGGACTAGCGGTAAATGAGCAGTTCTTC
.	TRBV6-6	TRBJ2-1	.	CASSYPIHRERTEQFF	TGTGCCAGCAGTTACCCGATCCACAGGGAACGGACGGAGCAGTTCTTC
.	TRBV15	TRBJ1-2	.	CATKNTGLDYGYTF	TGTGCCACAAAGAATACAGGCTTGGACTATGGCTACACCTTC
.	TRBV25-1	TRBJ2-3	TRBD2	CASSEYSLAGTDTQYF	TGTGCCAGCAGTGAATATAGTCTAGCGGGGACAGATACGCAGTATTTT
.	TRBV30	TRBJ2-4	.	CAWEPPGGPKNIQYF	TGTGCCTGGGAGCCCCCCGGGGGGCCTAAAAACATTCAGTACTTC
.	TRBV7-9	TRBJ1-1	TRBD1	CASSTRQGTEAFF	TGTGCCAGCAGCACGCGACAGGGGACTGAAGCTTTCTTT
.	TRBV5-1	TRBJ2-3	.	CASSLARGSTDTQYF	TGCGCCAGCAGCTTGGCAAGGGGGAGCACAGATACGCAGTATTTT
.	TRBV11-2	TRBJ2-3	TRBD2	CASSLGLAGGLVDTQYF	TGTGCCAGCAGCTTAGGGCTAGCGGGGGGGCTGGTAGATACGCAGTATTTT
.	TRBV24-1	TRBJ1-2	.	CATSDFDRNYGYTF	TGTGCCACCAGTGATTTCGACAGAAACTATGGCTACACCTTC
.	TRBV5-1	TRBJ2-6	.	CASSLSPGPGANVLTF	TGCGCCAGCAGCTTGTCTCCAGGGCCTGGGGCCAACGTCCTGACTTTC
.	TRBV18	TRBJ1-5	TRBD1	CASSPRTGYQPQHF	TGTGCCAGCTCACCCCGGACAGGGTATCAGCCCCAGCATTTT
.	TRBV5-1	TRBJ1-2	TRBD1	CASSPQGAGAGYTF	TGCGCCAGCAGCCCGCAGGGGGCCGGTGCTGGCTACACCTTC
few	TRBV18	TRBJ2-7	TRBD1	CASSPSQGARSYEQYF	TGTGCCAGCTCACCTTCCCAGGGGGCGAGGTCCTACGAGCAGTACTTC
.	TRBV5-6	TRBJ2-2	TRBD2	CASSLLSGGYTGELFF	TGTGCCAGCAGCTTGCTTAGCGGGGGTTACACCGGGGAGCTGTTTTTT
.	TRBV18	TRBJ1-2	.	CASSPREGTSYGYTF	TGTGCCAGCTCACCACGCGAGGGAACGTCCTATGGCTACACCTTC
.	TRBV4-1	TRBJ1-1	TRBD1	CASSLRQGGTEAFF	TGCGCCAGCAGCCTGCGACAGGGCGGCACTGAAGCTTTCTTT
.	TRBV7-2	TRBJ2-5	TRBD2	CAVKAGVLTRGQETQYF	TGTGCCGTAAAAGCGGGGGTCCTTACTCGAGGCCAAGAGACCCAGTACTTC
.	TRBV18	TRBJ2-3	TRBD2	CASSPGLAGGRTDTQYF	TGTGCCAGCTCACCGGGACTAGCGGGGGGACGGACAGATACGCAGTATTTT
.	TRBV2	TRBJ2-5	TRBD2	CASGTSGGKETQYF	TGTGCCAGCGGGACTAGCGGGGGGAAAGAGACCCAGTACTTC
.	TRBV27	TRBJ1-5	.	CASSLIGVSNQPQHF	TGTGCCAGCAGCCTTATTGGAGTAAGCAATCAGCCCCAGCATTTT
.	TRBV12-3/TRBV12-4	TRBJ2-1	TRBD2	CATRGSGGNEQFF	TGTGCCACCCGGGGTAGCGGGGGAAATGAGCAGTTCTTC
once	TRBV5-1	TRBJ2-1	TRBD2	CASSLNHGGDEQFF	TGCGCCAGCAGCTTGAATCACGGGGGGGATGAGCAGTTCTTC
.	TRBV6-6	TRBJ1-2	TRBD1	CASTHRDREAYGYTF	TGTGCCAGCACCCACAGGGACAGGGAGGCCTATGGCTACACCTTC
.	TRBV12-3/TRBV12-4	TRBJ1-2	TRBD1	CATGQGPSGYTF	TGTGCCACAGGACAGGGGCCGTCTGGCTACACCTTC
.	TRBV21-1	TRBJ1-4	.	CASSKLGGLGEKLFF	TGTGCCAGCAGCAAACTAGGGGGCTTGGGTGAAAAACTGTTTTTT
.	TRBV18	TRBJ2-3	TRBD1	CASSLSTGGADTQYF	TGTGCCAGCTCACTTTCGACAGGGGGCGCAGATACGCAGTATTTT
.	TRBV6-1	TRBJ2-5	TRBD1	CASSESGTGGAETQYF	TGTGCCAGCAGTGAATCCGGGACAGGGGGCGCGGAGACCCAGTACTTC
.	TRBV7-2	TRBJ2-1	TRBD2	CASSKTSGPNNEQFF	TGTGCCAGCAGCAAAACTAGCGGTCCTAACAATGAGCAGTTCTTC
.	TRBV20-1	TRBJ2-4	TRBD1	CSDRENIQYF	TGCAGCGACAGGGAGAACATTCAGTACTTC
.	TRBV5-4	TRBJ2-5	TRBD2	CASSLIGSGANQYF	TGTGCCAGCAGCTTGATAGGTAGCGGGGCTAACCAGTACTTC
once	TRBV5-6	TRBJ1-1	.	CASSLLWSGSNTEAFF	TGTGCCAGCAGCTTGTTGTGGAGTGGTTCGAACACTGAAGCTTTCTTT
once	TRBV11-2	TRBJ2-1	.	CASSRMHRADLNNEQFF	TGTGCCAGCAGCCGAATGCACCGAGCGGACTTAAACAATGAGCAGTTCTTC
.	TRBV6-5	TRBJ1-4	TRBD1	CATGGTANEKLFF	TGTGCCACCGGTGGGACAGCTAATGAAAAACTGTTTTTT
.	TRBV6-2/TRBV6-3	TRBJ2-7	.	CASSYERSYEQYF	TGTGCCAGCAGTTACGAGCGGAGCTACGAGCAGTACTTC
few	TRBV10-3	TRBJ2-1	.	CAFLHEQFF	TGTGCCTTCCTCCATGAGCAGTTCTTC
.	TRBV2	TRBJ2-7	.	CASSDLSYEQYF	TGTGCCAGCAGTGACTTGAGTTACGAGCAGTACTTC